The 9 T cell receptor beta chains below come from one sample, sequenced in a study of blood T cell repertoires in COVID-19. Libraries were prepared by immunoSEQ multiplex PCR; TCRdb keeps only in-frame clonotypes and omits some of them. The sample consists of around 370,000 clones, around 91% of them appearing once. The specimen was peripheral blood. The source of these receptors is a woman between 18 and 30 years old who had recovered from COVID-19.

This chain joins TRBV25-1 and TRBJ1-2; TRBD1 aligns across 7 bases. The junction had 6 bases not matched to a gene; V was cut back by 1 base and J by 4 bases. Per the germline V gene, CDR1 is MGHDK and CDR2 is SYGVNS. This CDR3 is built from 15 residues. This chain's CDR3 is CASSEWATGPYGYTF. The CDR3 DNA reads as TGTGCCAGCAGTGAATGGGCGACAGGGCCCTATGGCTACACCTTC.

The V call is TRBV5-5, the J call TRBJ1-1; D remains ambiguous. CDR3 length: 12 residues. In germline, CDR1 is SGHKS, CDR2 YYEKEE (reference sequence). Trimming took off 2 bases at V and 4 bases at J, with 6 bases between the two ends. Here the CDR3 reads CASSFTGTEAFF. In nucleotides, the CDR3 is TGTGCCAGCAGCTTTACGGGCACTGAAGCTTTCTTT.

The CDR3 reads CASGAGGIYNEQFF. The CDR3 DNA is TGTGCCAGCGGGGCGGGAGGGATCTACAATGAGCAGTTCTTC. The chain employs TRBV6-5 and TRBJ2-1; 9 bases are shared with TRBD2. Looked up from germline, CDR1 is MNHEY and CDR2 is SVGAGI. CDR3 length: 14 amino acids. Trimming removed 8 bases from V and 3 bases from J; junction bases left unmatched: 5.

The rearrangement links TRBV5-1 to TRBJ2-3; possibly TRBD2 for D (6 bases). Germline CDR1 is SGHRS and CDR2 is YFSETQ. V lost 2 bases and J lost 0, with 13 bases in between. The CDR3 has 16 amino acids. CDR3 loop: CASSFLASASTDTQYF. CDR3 in DNA: TGCGCCAGCAGCTTCCTGGCTAGCGCAAGCACAGATACGCAGTATTTT.

This rearrangement joins TRBV3-1 (or the pseudogene TRBV3-2) to TRBJ2-1; the match to TRBD2 covers 7 bases. Germline trimming cut 1 base from V and 5 bases from J; bases unmatched to any gene: 8. The CDR3 is 16 residues long. Germline V gene sequence: CDR1 LGHDT, CDR2 YNNKEL (reference sequence). The CDR3 loop reads CASSQAAGASHNEQFF. For the CDR3, the DNA is TGTGCCAGCAGCCAAGCGGCGGGAGCTTCCCACAATGAGCAGTTCTTC.

This clone was detected only once. The chain has TRBV6-1 and TRBJ2-7; 7 bases are shared with TRBD2. V lost 8 bases, J lost 7 bases, and 11 bases stayed unmatched. The CDR3 length is 13 residues. CDR1 is MNHNS and CDR2 is SASEGT in the germline V gene. The CDR3 nucleotides are TGTGCCAGCGGTCAAGCGGGGTCGGGGGAGCAGTACGTC. Its translation is CASGQAGSGEQYV.

The chain uses TRBV5-1 and TRBJ2-1, with 11 positions matching TRBD2. CDR1 is SGHRS, CDR2 YFSETQ, per germline. The V segment lost 1 base and the J segment 4 bases; nucleotides outside the gene matches: 10. The CDR3 loop spans 18 amino acids. The CDR3 region is CASSLRPTSGSRYNEQFF. The CDR3, as DNA: TGCGCCAGCAGCTTGCGACCCACTAGCGGGAGTCGGTACAATGAGCAGTTCTTC.

The chain uses TRBV9 and TRBJ1-1; 8 bases match TRBD1. CDR1 is SGDLS and CDR2 is YYNGEE in the germline V gene. CDR3 length: 15 amino acids. The V gene end was trimmed by 4 bases and the J gene end by 1 base; junction bases not matched to a gene: 6. In DNA, the CDR3 is TGTGCCAGCAGCCCCGCACAGGGGGGGAACACTGAAGCTTTCTTT. Its protein is CASSPAQGGNTEAFF. Based on the CDR3 plus reference TRBV9 and TRBJ1-1, the full variable domain is DSGVTQTPKHLITATGQRVTLRCSPRSGDLSVYWYQQSLDQGLQFLIQYYNGEERAKGNILERFSAQQFPDLHSELNLSSLELGDSALYFCASSPAQGGNTEAFFGQGTRLTVV.

The V and J genes are TRBV19 and TRBJ2-1; 7 nucleotides agree with TRBD2. Per germline, CDR1 LNHDA and CDR2 SQIVND (reference sequence). V shed 2 bases, J shed 5 bases, and the junction held 6 bases outside the gene matches. The CDR3 extends over 15 amino acids. CDR3: CASSIRASGNNEQFF. CDR3 coding DNA: TGTGCCAGTAGTATAAGGGCTAGCGGCAACAATGAGCAGTTCTTC. Full variable domain (missing parts from reference TRBV19 and TRBJ2-1): DGGITQSPKYLFRKEGQNVTLSCEQNLNHDAMYWYRQDPGQGLRLIYYSQIVNDFQKGDIAEGYSVSREKKESFPLTVTSAQKNPTAFYLCASSIRASGNNEQFFGPGTRLTVL.